One and the same sample provided the 5 T cell receptor beta chains below, sequenced in a study of cytomegalovirus exposure and HLA in healthy donors. The PCR made use of 60 Vbeta and 13 Jbeta primers. Measured with immunoSEQ multiplex PCR; TCRdb has only the in-frame clones, and not every one. Found here are about 160,000 clones, about 76% of them singletons; the top ten hold around 2.1%. Sequencing was carried out using PBMCs. These receptors came from a female donor in good health and CMV-seronegative.

The count of this clone is one. This rearrangement joins TRBV2 to TRBJ1-4, with 7 bases fitting TRBD1. The CDR3 contains 13 residues. The germline gives CDR1 SNHLY, CDR2 FYNNEI. The V segment lost 6 bases and the J segment 8 bases; nucleotides outside the gene matches: 6. DNA for the CDR3: TGTGCCAGCAGGAGGGGGCGAGGAGAAAAACTGTTTTTT. Its protein is CASRRGRGEKLFF. The full variable domain, rest sourced from reference TRBV2 and TRBJ1-4, is EPEVTQTPSHQVTQMGQEVILRCVPISNHLYFYWYRQILGQKVEFLVSFYNNEISEKSEIFDDQFSVERPDGSNFTLKIRSTKLEDSAMYFCASRRGRGEKLFFGSGTQLSVL.

V gene TRBV5-1 combines with J gene TRBJ2-7; D is possibly TRBD1 (7 bases). The CDR3 has 16 residues. Germline CDR1 and CDR2: SGHRS and YFSETQ. Trimming took off 0 bases at V and 0 bases at J, with 13 bases between the two ends. The CDR3 spells CASSLAGGGSSYEQYF. The CDR3 bases are TGCGCCAGCAGCTTGGCAGGGGGAGGCAGCTCCTACGAGCAGTACTTC.

The chain couples TRBV7-9 to TRBJ2-1; 7 positions agree with TRBD2. This CDR3 is built from 15 residues. Germline loops: CDR1 SEHNR, CDR2 FQNEAQ (reference sequence). V was clipped by 2 bases and J by 4 bases; unmatched bases: 5. CDR3 coding DNA: TGTGCCAGCAGCTTATCTGCGGGAGTTTACAATGAGCAGTTCTTC. Encoded protein: CASSLSAGVYNEQFF.

The CDR3 sequence is CASSRGTSTEETQYF. CDR3 nucleotide sequence: TGCGCCAGCAGCCGAGGGACTAGTACAGAAGAGACCCAGTACTTC. The chain combines TRBV5-1 with TRBJ2-5; 8 bases align to TRBD2. The CDR3 extends over 15 amino acids. V was pared by 4 bases and J by 3 bases, with 8 bases of the junction left unmatched. Germline CDR1 reads SGHRS; CDR2 reads YFSETQ.

The gene calls are TRBV7-2 and TRBJ2-3; 8 bases line up with TRBD2. The CDR3 runs to 17 residues. Trimming removed 6 bases from V and 0 bases from J; junction bases left unmatched: 11. Germline loops: CDR1 SGHTA, CDR2 FQGNSA. In DNA, the CDR3 is TGTGCCAGCAGTACCGGGGCGGGAGGTTTTAGCACAGATACGCAGTATTTT. Translation: CASSTGAGGFSTDTQYF.